This T cell receptor (beta chain) was identified during a study of T-cell reconstitution after alpha-beta-depleted transplantation in children. The CDR3 is made up of 17 amino acids. V lost 0 bases and J lost 4, with 16 bases in between. Germline lookup yields CDR1 SGHTA and CDR2 FQGTGA. This clonotype has a count of ten or more. Library preparation (for TCRbeta) was performed with unique molecular identifiers. TCRdb redid the calling of the PCR reads with MiXCR, one entry per CDR3 protein. The table records some 72,000 distinct CDR3 sequences, approximately 7.3% of them present only once. The gene calls are TRBV7-3 and TRBJ2-1; D is unresolved. The sequence came from a human donor who donated a stem cell graft to a child with acute lymphoblastic leukemia. The material sequenced was PBMCs from the stem cell graft donor, taken from the stem cell graft. The CDR3 reads CASSLTYDLPGYNEQFF. In nucleotides, the CDR3 is TGTGCCAGCAGCTTAACGTACGACTTGCCTGGGTACAATGAGCAGTTCTTC.